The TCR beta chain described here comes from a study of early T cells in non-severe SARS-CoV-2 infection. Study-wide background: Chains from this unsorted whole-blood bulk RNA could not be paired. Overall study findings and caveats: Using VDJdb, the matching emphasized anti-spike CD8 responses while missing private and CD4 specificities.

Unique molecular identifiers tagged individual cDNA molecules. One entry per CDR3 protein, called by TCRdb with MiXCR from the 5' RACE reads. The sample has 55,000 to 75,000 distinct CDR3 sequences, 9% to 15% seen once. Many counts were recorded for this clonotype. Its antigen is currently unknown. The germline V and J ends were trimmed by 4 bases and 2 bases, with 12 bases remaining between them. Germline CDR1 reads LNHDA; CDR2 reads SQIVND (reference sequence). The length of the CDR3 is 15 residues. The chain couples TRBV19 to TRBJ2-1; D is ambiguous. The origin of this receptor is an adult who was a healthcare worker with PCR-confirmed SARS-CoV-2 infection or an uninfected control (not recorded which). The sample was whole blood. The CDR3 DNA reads TGTGCCAGTAGTACCCGGCCGGGCCCCTACAATGAGCAGTTCTTC. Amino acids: CASSTRPGPYNEQFF.